This T cell receptor beta chain emerged from a study of blood T cells in healthy people across ages. The CDR3 runs to 15 residues. Sample-barcoded 5' priming and a J-beta primer mix drove a second PCR of about 6 to 12 cycles. TCRdb fed the 5' RACE reads into MiXCR, producing one record per CDR3 protein. The data contain around 1.5 million distinct CDR3 sequences, roughly 45% of them seen just once; the ten biggest clones take up under 8%. In regard to this clonotype: The antigen remains undetermined.

The individuals who served as donors were healthy Caucasians living in Russia, aged roughly 6 to 100. Study-level results: Naive T cell percentage showed a strong correlation with TCR beta diversity.

The clonotype comes from a young woman in good health. Sequenced: blood. The chain employs TRBV12-3 or TRBV12-4 and TRBJ2-1; 11 nucleotides agree with TRBD2. The J call could be wrong; TRBJ2-7 is a better fit for the DNA end. CDR3 protein: CASSDPGLAVNEQYF. The CDR3, as DNA: TGTGCCAGCAGTGACCCGGGACTAGCGGTGAATGAGCAGTACTTC.